Below are 16 T cell receptor beta chains sequenced from a single sample in a study of tumor-infiltrating lymphocytes in oesophageal squamous cell carcinoma listed by TCRdb under 2016. Libraries were constructed by PCR. The sequencer listed for this sample is Illumina HiSeq 2000. In TCRdb, the public reads were trimmed at Q25 with fastp and aligned with MiXCR, with productive beta chains retained. When rows share a CDR3 protein, they turn into one entry using the most common DNA and genes. The sample table holds approximately 19,000 distinct CDR3 sequences, of which 50% were seen once. The ten most abundant clones make up around 20% of the sample. The specimen was esophageal tumor tissue. These receptors were obtained from a male donor with esophageal squamous cell carcinoma.

This clonotype was seen only a few times. The chain recombines TRBV11-2 with TRBJ2-1; D may be TRBD2 (6 bases). Trimming took 6 bases from V and 7 from J, leaving 10 bases between them. CDR3 size: 12 residues. Per germline, CDR1 SGHAT and CDR2 FQNNGV. The CDR3 DNA reads TGTGCCAGCAGATCCGCGGGGAATGAGCAGTTCTTC. Its protein product is CASRSAGNEQFF.

This clonotype was seen only a few times. The gene calls are TRBV7-6 and TRBJ2-3; TRBD1 is a possible D gene (6 bases). The CDR3 length is 15 residues. CDR1 is SGHVS, CDR2 FNYEAQ, per germline. Trimming removed 4 bases at V and 0 bases at J, with 11 bases between. CDR3 sequence: CASSSHGQSTDTQYF. CDR3 bases: TGTGCCAGCAGCTCCCACGGACAGAGCACAGATACGCAGTATTTT. Based on the CDR3 plus reference TRBV7-6 and TRBJ2-3, the full variable domain is GAGVSQSPRYKVTKRGQDVALRCDPISGHVSLYWYRQALGQGPEFLTYFNYEAQQDKSGLPNDRFSAERPEGSISTLTIQRTEQRDSAMYRCASSSHGQSTDTQYFGPGTRLTVL.

This clonotype has ten or more counts. The chain is built from TRBV5-1 and TRBJ2-5; TRBD1 agrees at 8 bases. The CDR3 consists of 13 residues. Germline CDR1 is SGHRS and CDR2 is YFSETQ. The junction had 5 bases not matched to a gene; V was cut back by 1 base and J by 9 bases. The CDR3 sequence: CASSLTLDRAQYF. CDR3 nucleotides: TGCGCCAGCAGCTTGACCTTGGACAGGGCCCAGTACTTC.

This clonotype was picked up many times. The J gene is TRBJ2-3, the V gene TRBV19; TRBD2 matches 9 bases. Looked up from germline, CDR1 is LNHDA and CDR2 is SQIVND (reference sequence). Trimming at V came to 3 bases and at J to 6 bases, leaving 10 bases not matched to a gene. The CDR3 totals 16 residues. CDR3 protein: CASSIRREGRLDTQYF. DNA of the CDR3: TGTGCCAGTAGTATCCGGCGGGAGGGCCGTTTGGATACGCAGTATTTT.

This clonotype is medium-sized (0.01 to 0.1%) in the sample. The J gene is TRBJ2-1, the V gene TRBV7-8; TRBD1 matches 7 bases. Per the germline V gene, CDR1 is SGHVS and CDR2 is FQNEAQ. The CDR3 totals 15 residues. Losses at the gene ends were 5 bases for V and 7 bases for J; bases not matched to a gene: 11. The CDR3 bases are TGTGCCAGCAGCCCGTGGACAGGAAGGGGAAATGAGCAGTTCTTC. Its translation is CASSPWTGRGNEQFF.

This clonotype has more than one count but fewer than ten. This may be a read error: a much more frequent sequence differs by one nucleotide. The chain links TRBV12-3 or TRBV12-4 to TRBJ2-3, with TRBD2 as a possible D gene (7 bases). Trimming stripped 4 bases from V and 14 bases from J, with 28 bases between. The CDR3 loop spans 16 amino acids. CDR3 sequence reads: CASSYRGASFTGELYF. The CDR3 nucleotides read TGTGCCAGCAGTTACCGGGGGGCGTCTTTCACCGGGGAGCTGTATTTT.

This clonotype was detected ten times or more. The rearrangement links TRBV4-3 to TRBJ2-1; no firm D call. Germline V gene sequence: CDR1 LGHNA, CDR2 YSLEER. Trimming took 5 bases from V and 9 from J, leaving 8 bases between them. The CDR3 is 11 amino acids. CDR3 protein: CASSYRGEQFF. The CDR3 region has the DNA TGCGCCAGCAGCTATAGAGGTGAGCAGTTCTTC.

This clonotype occurred many times. A much larger clone sits a single nucleotide away, making a read error possible. The chain employs TRBV10-2 and TRBJ2-1; D is unclear. With the DNA end fitting TRBJ2-7 better, the J assignment may be wrong. The CDR3 runs to 18 residues. Per the germline V gene, CDR1 is WSHSY and CDR2 is SAAADI. The CDR3 sequence is CASSEPYGRSSSYNEQYF. The CDR3 DNA reads TGCGCCAGCAGTGAGCCTTACGGGCGGTCAAGCTCCTACAATGAGCAGTACTTC.

The table lists this clonotype with a few counts. No conserved phenylalanine or tryptophan ends this CDR3, so it is likely a read error. The DNA is left out, because the CDR3 cannot be placed on it with certainty; the CDR3 is given as TCRdb lists it. This rearrangement joins TRBV7-2 to TRBJ2-1; the D call of TRBD2 is as the table states it, not checked on the DNA. From germline, CDR1 is SGHTA and CDR2 FQGNSA. The CDR3 has 17 residues if both end residues are counted. The CDR3 region is CASSYMPGALYGYTFGS.

This clonotype is judged medium-sized. The genes are TRBV28 and TRBJ2-3, with unresolved D. Germline V CDR1 and CDR2: MDHEN, SYDVKM. CDR3 length: 15 residues. V gave up 3 bases and J gave up 4 bases, with 14 bases separating them. The CDR3 bases are TGTGCCAGCAGTTTTTCCGGTGTTACGGCAGATACGCAGTATTTT. Translating gives CASSFSGVTADTQYF.

The V gene is TRBV4-3, the J gene TRBJ2-1; no clear D. The CDR3 spans 12 residues. The V gene lost 0 bases and the J gene lost 9 bases, with 6 bases spanning the gap. Germline V CDR1 and CDR2: LGHNA, YSLEER. In DNA form, the CDR3 reads TGCGCCAGCAGCCAAGAGTCGAGTGAGCAGTTCTTC. Translation gives CASSQESSEQFF.

Note on this clonotype: This could be a read error, since a much larger clone is one nucleotide away. The chain joins TRBV14 to TRBJ2-5, with a possible D match to TRBD2 (5 bases). The DNA matches TRBJ2-1 better at its end, which makes the J call doubtful. The CDR3 has 16 residues. The germline V gene has CDR1 SGHDN and CDR2 FVKESK. The CDR3 is CASSPFTGVTYSEQFF. Here the CDR3 DNA reads TGTGCCAGCAGCCCTTTTACCGGGGTTACCTACAGTGAGCAGTTCTTC.

Of note for this clonotype: At one of its ends the junction is not consistent with the germline gene, which may arise from a read error. CDR3 bases: TGTGCTAGCAGCCGAGACGGCCTTGCGGACGAGCAGTACTTC. Its protein is CASSRDGLADEQYF. The genes are TRBV7-6 and TRBJ2-5; the D is unclear. The J call is in doubt because the DNA end fits TRBJ2-7 better. The CDR3 loop spans 14 amino acids. Germline V CDR1 and CDR2: SGHVS, FNYEAQ.

This clonotype was observed a few times. The chain carries TRBV11-3 and TRBJ2-5, with D perhaps TRBD1 (6 bases). Gene TRBJ2-1 matches the end of the DNA better, so the J call may be wrong. Germline CDR1 SGHNT, CDR2 YENEEA. The CDR3 totals 15 residues. The CDR3 protein is CASSLDTRGRNEQFF. In DNA form, the CDR3 reads TGTGCCAGCAGCTTAGACACCAGGGGTCGGAATGAGCAGTTCTTC.

This chain connects TRBV7-3 to TRBJ1-1, with unresolved D. The CDR3 runs to 13 residues. V was shortened by 2 bases and J by 0 bases, with 4 bases between the two germline ends. The germline V gene encodes CDR1 SGHTA and CDR2 FQGTGA. DNA for the CDR3: TGTGCCAGCAGCTTATTTTTGAACACTGAAGCTTTCTTT. Amino acid sequence: CASSLFLNTEAFF.

The CDR3 loop reads CASSWGLPQETQYF. CDR3 nucleotides: TGTGCCAGCAGCTGGGGCTTACCTCAAGAGACCCAGTACTTC. The chain recombines TRBV7-2 with TRBJ2-6; maybe TRBD1 (5 bases). The J call is uncertain, as TRBJ2-5 better fits the DNA end. Germline assignment: CDR1 SGHTA and CDR2 FQGNSA. The CDR3 loop spans 14 amino acids.